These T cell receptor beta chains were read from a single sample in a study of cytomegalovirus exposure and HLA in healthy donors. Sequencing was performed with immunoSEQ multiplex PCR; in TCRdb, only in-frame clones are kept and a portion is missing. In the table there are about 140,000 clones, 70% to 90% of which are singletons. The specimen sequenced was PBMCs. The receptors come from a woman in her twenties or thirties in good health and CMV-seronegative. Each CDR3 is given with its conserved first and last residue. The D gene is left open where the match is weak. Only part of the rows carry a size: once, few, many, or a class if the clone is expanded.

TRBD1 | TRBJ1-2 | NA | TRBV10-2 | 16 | TGCGCCAGCAGGAGACAGGGGGCAGGCGAAAACTATGGCTACACCTTC | CASRRQGAGENYGYTF
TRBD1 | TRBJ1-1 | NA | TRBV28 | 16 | TGTGCCAGCAGTTTACACTTCGGGACAGGGGACGTTGAAGCTTTCTTT | CASSLHFGTGDVEAFF
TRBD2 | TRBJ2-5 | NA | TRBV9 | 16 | TGTGCCCCCACAAGGGAGACGGGGGGGCCTCAAGAGACCCAGTACTTC | CAPTRETGGPQETQYF
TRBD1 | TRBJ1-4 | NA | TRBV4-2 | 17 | TGTGCCAGCAGCCACGACGGTGGGACAGCGTCGAATGAAAAACTGTTTTTT | CASSHDGGTASNEKLFF
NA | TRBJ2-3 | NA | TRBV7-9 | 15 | TGTGCCAGCAGCTTCACTGGCGGGGCTGGGAATACGCAGTATTTT | CASSFTGGAGNTQYF
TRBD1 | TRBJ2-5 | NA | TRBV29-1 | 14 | TGCAGCGTTGCCTCCGGGACAGGGCAAGAGACCCAGTACTTC | CSVASGTGQETQYF
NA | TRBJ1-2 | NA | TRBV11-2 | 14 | TGTGCCAGCAGCCTGGACTTGGGCAACTATGGCTACACCTTC | CASSLDLGNYGYTF
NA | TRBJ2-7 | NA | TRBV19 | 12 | TGTGCCAGTAGCAAGGGAGCCTACGAGCAGTACTTC | CASSKGAYEQYF
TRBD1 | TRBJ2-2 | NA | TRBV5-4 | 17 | TGTGCCAGCAGCCTAGGACAGGGTTGGCCTGTTACCGGGGAGCTGTTTTTT | CASSLGQGWPVTGELFF
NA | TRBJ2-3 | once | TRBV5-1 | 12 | TGCGCCAGCAGGCGGATGTCAGATACGCAGTATTTT | CASRRMSDTQYF
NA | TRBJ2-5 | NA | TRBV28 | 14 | TGTGCCAGCAGGTCACCGGGTCCGAAAGAGACCCAGTACTTC | CASRSPGPKETQYF
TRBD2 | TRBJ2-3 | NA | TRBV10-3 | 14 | TGTGCCGTCGGGACTAGCGGGGGGCAGATCGGGCAGTATTTT | CAVGTSGGQIGQYF
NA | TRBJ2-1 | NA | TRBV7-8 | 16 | TGTGCCAGCAGCTTAGTGGGCAGGGGCTCCTACAATGAGCAGTTCTTC | CASSLVGRGSYNEQFF
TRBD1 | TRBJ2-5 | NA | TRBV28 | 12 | TGTGCCAGCAGAAGACAGGGTGAGACCCAGTACTTC | CASRRQGETQYF
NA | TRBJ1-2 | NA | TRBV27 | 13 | TGTGCCAGCAGACCTACAGGCGGGGGGGGCTACACCTTC | CASRPTGGGGYTF
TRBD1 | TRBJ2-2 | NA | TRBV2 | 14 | TGTGCCAGCGGGGGACAGGGGTCCACCGGGGAGCTGTTTTTT | CASGGQGSTGELFF
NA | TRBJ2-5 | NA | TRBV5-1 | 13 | TGCGCCAGCAGCTTGCAGGTGCAAGAGACCCAGTACTTC | CASSLQVQETQYF
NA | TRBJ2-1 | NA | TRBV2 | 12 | TGTGCCAGCAGCCTAGCAAGAAATGAGCAGTTCTTC | CASSLARNEQFF
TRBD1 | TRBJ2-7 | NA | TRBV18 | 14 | TGTGCCAGCTCACCACTGGGACAGGGGGACGAGCAGTACTTC | CASSPLGQGDEQYF
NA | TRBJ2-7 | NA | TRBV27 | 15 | TGTGCCAGCAGTTTACAGGGAAATGGGCAATACGAGCAGTACTTC | CASSLQGNGQYEQYF
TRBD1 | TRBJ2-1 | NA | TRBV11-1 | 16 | TGTGCCAGCAGCTCCGGACAGGGGGGGGTCGACGATGAGCAGTTCTTC | CASSSGQGGVDDEQFF
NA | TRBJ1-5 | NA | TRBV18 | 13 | TGTGCCAGCTCACCATCGAGCAATCAGCCCCAGCATTTT | CASSPSSNQPQHF
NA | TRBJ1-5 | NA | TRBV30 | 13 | TGTGCCTGGAGCAGGGGAACGAATCAGCCCCAGCATTTT | CAWSRGTNQPQHF
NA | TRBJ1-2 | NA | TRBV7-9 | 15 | TGTGCCAGCAGCCCCTCGGGGGGGAGTGACTATGGCTACACCTTC | CASSPSGGSDYGYTF
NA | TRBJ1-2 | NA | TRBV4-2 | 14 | TGTGCCAGCAGCCGCGGGGGTTTCAGCGATGGCTACACCTTC | CASSRGGFSDGYTF
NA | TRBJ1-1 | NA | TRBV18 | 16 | TGTGCCAGCTCACCCCACGGGGTGGCAGAAGGTACTGAAGCTTTCTTT | CASSPHGVAEGTEAFF
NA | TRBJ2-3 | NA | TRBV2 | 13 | TGTGCCAGCAGGATAGAAGGCACAGATACGCAGTATTTT | CASRIEGTDTQYF
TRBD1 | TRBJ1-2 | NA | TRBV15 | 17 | TGTGCCACCAGCAGGATGACAGGGTCGGGCCTTAACTATGGCTACACCTTC | CATSRMTGSGLNYGYTF
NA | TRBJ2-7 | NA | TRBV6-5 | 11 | TGTGCCAGCAGTCTAGGGACAGAGCAGTACTTC | CASSLGTEQYF
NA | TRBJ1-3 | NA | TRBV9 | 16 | TGTGCCAGCAGCGTAGGGACAGCAGGCTCTGGAAACACCATATATTTT | CASSVGTAGSGNTIYF
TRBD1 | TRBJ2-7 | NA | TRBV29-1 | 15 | TGCAGCGTTGTAGGTAACAGGGGGCATCAGGGTCGGCAGTACTTC | CSVVGNRGHQGRQYF
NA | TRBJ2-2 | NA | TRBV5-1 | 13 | TGCGCCAGCAGCCCCAGGTCGGCCGGGGAGCTGTTTTTT | CASSPRSAGELFF
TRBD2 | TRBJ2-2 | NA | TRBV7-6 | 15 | TGTGCCAGCGGAGCTAGCGGGGGGTACACCGGGGAGCTGTTTTTT | CASGASGGYTGELFF
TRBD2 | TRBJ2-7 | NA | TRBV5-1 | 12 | TGCGCCAGCAGCTTGTTAGCGGGGGAGCAGTACTTC | CASSLLAGEQYF
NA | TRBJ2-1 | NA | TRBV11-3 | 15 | TGTGCCAGCAGCTTAGGGGGAGAGGGCGGTCGTGAGCAGTTCTTC | CASSLGGEGGREQFF
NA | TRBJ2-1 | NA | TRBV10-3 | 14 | TGTGCCATCAGTGAGAATCAAGCACGTAATGAGCAGTTCTTC | CAISENQARNEQFF
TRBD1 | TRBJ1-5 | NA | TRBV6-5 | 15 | TGTGCCAGCAGTCGCTGGACAGGGGGGGACCAGCCCCAGCATTTT | CASSRWTGGDQPQHF
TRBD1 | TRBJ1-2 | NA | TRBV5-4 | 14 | TGTGCCAGCAGTTTGACAGGGAGTTCTTGGGGCTACACCTTC | CASSLTGSSWGYTF
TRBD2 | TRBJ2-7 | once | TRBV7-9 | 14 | TGTGCCAGCACCCTACGGGGGGGGGAAGACGAGCAGTACTTC | CASTLRGGEDEQYF
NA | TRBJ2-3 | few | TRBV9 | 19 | TGTGCCAGCAGCGTAGACCCCACGGGTGCCCGGGGGACCACAGATACGCAGTATTTT | CASSVDPTGARGTTDTQYF
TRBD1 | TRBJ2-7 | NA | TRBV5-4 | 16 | TGTGCCAGCAGCCCAGGGACAGGGGTTTCGGTCTACGAGCAGTACTTC | CASSPGTGVSVYEQYF
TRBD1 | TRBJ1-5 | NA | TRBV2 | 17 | TGTGCCAGCAGTGTGAGTCGACAGGGAGCGATCGATCAGCCCCAGCATTTT | CASSVSRQGAIDQPQHF